The rows below give T cell receptor beta chains drawn from one sample of a study of cytomegalovirus exposure and HLA in healthy donors. Profiling relied on immunoSEQ multiplex PCR, and the TCRdb table lists in-frame clones only, not all of them. The sample comprises 200,000 to 250,000 clones, 82% of which are singletons, and over 5% rests with the top ten. The specimen sequenced was PBMCs. The receptors were sampled from a woman in her 40s in good health and CMV-seropositive. The CDR3 runs from the conserved cysteine through the conserved F or W. The order of the fields is V gene, clone size, D gene, J gene, CDR3 protein, CDR3 DNA. The D gene is left open where the match is weak. Expanded clones get a size class; other rows say once, few or many, or leave the size out.

TRBV19	-	TRBD1	TRBJ2-7	CASNPGQGIAGEQYF	TGTGCCAGTAACCCGGGACAGGGAATCGCGGGTGAGCAGTACTTC
TRBV30	few	-	TRBJ1-2	CAWSVQGGAYGYTF	TGTGCCTGGAGTGTACAAGGGGGGGCGTATGGCTACACCTTC
TRBV4-2	-	-	TRBJ2-1	CASSQDHMPREQFF	TGTGCCAGCAGCCAAGATCATATGCCGCGGGAGCAGTTCTTC
TRBV6-5	-	-	TRBJ1-3	CASSYSSGSPGNTIYF	TGTGCCAGCAGTTACTCGTCCGGGTCCCCGGGAAACACCATATATTTT
TRBV7-9	-	-	TRBJ1-5	CASSVTGTLGGQPQHF	TGTGCCAGCAGCGTCACCGGGACACTGGGCGGTCAGCCCCAGCATTTT
TRBV2	-	TRBD2	TRBJ2-2	CASRGGSGTGELFF	TGTGCCAGCAGGGGGGGGAGTGGGACCGGGGAGCTGTTTTTT
TRBV30	-	-	TRBJ2-7	CAWRGGYEQYF	TGTGCCTGGAGGGGCGGGTACGAGCAGTACTTC
TRBV19	-	TRBD1	TRBJ1-1	CASSIRGQGASNTEAFF	TGTGCCAGTAGTATAAGGGGACAGGGGGCGTCGAACACTGAAGCTTTCTTT
TRBV7-3	-	-	TRBJ1-3	CASSLLQGGNTIYF	TGTGCCAGCAGCTTATTACAGGGTGGAAACACCATATATTTT
TRBV10-2	-	-	TRBJ2-1	CASRSGRNSYNEQFF	TGCGCCAGCAGAAGCGGTCGAAACTCCTACAATGAGCAGTTCTTC
TRBV19	-	TRBD1	TRBJ1-3	CASTLSSGTGPRNTIYF	TGTGCCAGTACTCTTTCATCAGGGACAGGGCCTCGAAACACCATATATTTT
TRBV9	-	-	TRBJ2-3	CASSARLADTQYF	TGTGCCAGCAGCGCCCGACTAGCAGATACGCAGTATTTT
TRBV7-6	-	-	TRBJ2-7	CASSFGQIYEQYF	TGTGCCAGCAGCTTTGGACAGATATACGAGCAGTACTTC
TRBV27	-	-	TRBJ1-5	CASSLLYQPQHF	TGTGCCAGCAGTTTATTATATCAGCCCCAGCATTTT